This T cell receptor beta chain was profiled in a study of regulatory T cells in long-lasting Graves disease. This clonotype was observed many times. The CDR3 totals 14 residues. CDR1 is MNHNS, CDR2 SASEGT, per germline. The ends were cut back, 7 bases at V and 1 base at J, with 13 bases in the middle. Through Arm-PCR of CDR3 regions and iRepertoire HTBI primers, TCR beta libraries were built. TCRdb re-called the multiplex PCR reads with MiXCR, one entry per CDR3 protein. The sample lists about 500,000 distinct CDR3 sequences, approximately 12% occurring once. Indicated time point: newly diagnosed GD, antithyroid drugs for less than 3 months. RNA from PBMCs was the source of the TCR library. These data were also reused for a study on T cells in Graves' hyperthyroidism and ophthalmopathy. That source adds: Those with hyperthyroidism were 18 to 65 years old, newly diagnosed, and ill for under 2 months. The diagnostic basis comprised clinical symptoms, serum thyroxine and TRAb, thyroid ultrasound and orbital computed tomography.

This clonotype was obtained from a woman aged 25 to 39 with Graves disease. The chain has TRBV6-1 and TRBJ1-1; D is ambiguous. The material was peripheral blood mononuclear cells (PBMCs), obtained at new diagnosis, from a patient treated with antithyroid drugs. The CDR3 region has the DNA TGTGCCAGCACCAAGGGAGCATGGAACACTGAAGCTTTCTTT. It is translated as CASTKGAWNTEAFF.